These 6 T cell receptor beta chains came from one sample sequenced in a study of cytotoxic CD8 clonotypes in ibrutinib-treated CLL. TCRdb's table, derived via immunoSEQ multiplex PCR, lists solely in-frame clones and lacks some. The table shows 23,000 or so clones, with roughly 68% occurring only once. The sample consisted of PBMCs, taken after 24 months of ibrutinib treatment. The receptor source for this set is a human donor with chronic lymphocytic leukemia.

CDR3: CASSSGTEPQHF. In DNA, the CDR3 is TGTGCCAGCAGCTCCGGGACAGAGCCCCAGCATTTT. This chain connects TRBV5-6 to TRBJ1-5; TRBD1 agrees at 7 bases. The trim removed 3 bases at V and 8 bases at J, leaving 2 bases unmatched. Looked up from germline, CDR1 is SGHDT and CDR2 is YYEEEE. The CDR3 length is 12 residues. Supplemented by reference TRBV5-6 and TRBJ1-5, the full variable domain reads DAGVTQSPTHLIKTRGQQVTLRCSPKSGHDTVSWYQQALGQGPQFIFQYYEEEERQRGNFPDRFSGHQFPNYSSELNVNALLLGDSALYLCASSSGTEPQHFGDGTRLSIL.

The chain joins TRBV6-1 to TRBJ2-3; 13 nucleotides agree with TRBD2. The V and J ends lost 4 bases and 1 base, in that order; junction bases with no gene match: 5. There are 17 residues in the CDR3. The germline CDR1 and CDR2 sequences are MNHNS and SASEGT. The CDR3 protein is CASSVLAGGPGTDTQYF. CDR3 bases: TGTGCCAGCAGTGTACTAGCGGGGGGGCCGGGCACAGATACGCAGTATTTT.

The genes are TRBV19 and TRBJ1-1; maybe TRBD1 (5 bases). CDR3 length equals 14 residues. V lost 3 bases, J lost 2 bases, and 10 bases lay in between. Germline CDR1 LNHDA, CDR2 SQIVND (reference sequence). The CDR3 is CASSMGDSNTEAFF. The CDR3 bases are TGTGCCAGTAGTATGGGTGACAGCAACACTGAAGCTTTCTTT. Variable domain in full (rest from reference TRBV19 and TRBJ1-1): DGGITQSPKYLFRKEGQNVTLSCEQNLNHDAMYWYRQDPGQGLRLIYYSQIVNDFQKGDIAEGYSVSREKKESFPLTVTSAQKNPTAFYLCASSMGDSNTEAFFGQGTRLTVV.

The CDR3 region has the DNA TGTGCCACCAGCAGAGATCCAGCCGGGGAGCTGTTTTTT. Translating it yields CATSRDPAGELFF. This chain uses TRBV15 with TRBJ2-2; no firm D call. V gave up 0 bases and J gave up 6 bases, with 5 bases separating them. Germline CDR1 is LNHNV and CDR2 is YYDKDF (reference sequence). The CDR3 has 13 residues.

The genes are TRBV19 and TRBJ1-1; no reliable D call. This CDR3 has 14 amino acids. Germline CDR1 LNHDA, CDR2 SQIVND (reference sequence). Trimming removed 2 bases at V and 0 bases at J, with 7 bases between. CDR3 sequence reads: CASSIRRMNTEAFF. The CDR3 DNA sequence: TGTGCCAGTAGTATAAGACGGATGAACACTGAAGCTTTCTTT.

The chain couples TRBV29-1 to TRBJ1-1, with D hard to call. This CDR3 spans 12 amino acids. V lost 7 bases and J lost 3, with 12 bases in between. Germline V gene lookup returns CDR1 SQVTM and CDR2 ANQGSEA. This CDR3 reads CSGTRDHTEAFF. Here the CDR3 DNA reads TGCAGCGGTACCAGAGACCACACTGAAGCTTTCTTT.